Following are 5 T cell receptor beta chains from one sample sequenced in a study of T-cell memory formation after mild COVID-19. TCRdb redid the calling of the 5' RACE reads with MiXCR, one entry per CDR3 protein. Of approximately 170,000 distinct CDR3 sequences listed, 13% were seen once; the top ten hold 2.5% to 3.5%. The sequenced sample consisted of PBMCs or a T cell subset sorted from them (not recorded which). All receptors derive from a young man who had mild COVID-19 (a few samples of this study predate the infection). Cell type and time point are not known.

This clonotype was counted ten times or more. The chain recombines TRBV15 with TRBJ2-7, with 8 bases fitting TRBD1. CDR1 LNHNV and CDR2 YYDKDF come from the germline V gene (reference sequence). V shed 0 bases and J 3 bases; nucleotides not matched to a gene: 1. This CDR3 is 14 amino acids long. CDR3 sequence reads: CATSREGTGYEQYF. The DNA of the CDR3 is TGTGCCACCAGCAGAGAGGGGACAGGCTACGAGCAGTACTTC.

V usage is TRBV11-1 and J usage is TRBJ1-6, with TRBD1 matching 9 bases. The germline gives CDR1 SGHAT, CDR2 FQDESV (reference sequence). The CDR3 totals 16 residues. V lost 5 bases and J lost 15; bases outside the gene matches: 17. The CDR3 DNA reads TGTGCCAGCAGCACCGCGGAAGGTGGGGACAGGGAAATCCTCCACTTT. It specifies CASSTAEGGDREILHF. The entire variable domain, with the rest obtained from reference TRBV11-1 and TRBJ1-6, is as follows: EAEVAQSPRYKITEKSQAVAFWCDPISGHATLYWYRQILGQGPELLVQFQDESVVDDSQLPKDRFSAERLKGVDSTLKIQPAELGDSAMYLCASSTAEGGDREILHFGNGTRLTVT.

This clonotype was detected a few times. The genes are TRBV6-5 and TRBJ2-3, with unresolved D. This CDR3 has 13 residues. The V end was cut by 7 bases, the J end by 3 bases, with 11 bases between. From germline, CDR1 is MNHEY and CDR2 SVGAGI. This CDR3 reads CASTADGTDTQYF. The CDR3 DNA is TGTGCCAGCACCGCGGACGGGACAGATACGCAGTATTTT.

The chain employs TRBV5-1 and TRBJ2-4, with 10 bases lining up with TRBD2. Trimming cost V 1 base and J 7 bases; bases outside gene matches: 5. Germline CDR1 SGHRS, CDR2 YFSETQ. The CDR3 totals 15 residues. The CDR3 sequence: CASSLTSGARNIQYF. The DNA of the CDR3 is TGCGCCAGCAGCTTGACTAGCGGGGCCCGGAACATTCAGTACTTC.

This clonotype was counted a few times. The chain employs TRBV11-1 and TRBJ2-1, with D perhaps TRBD1 or TRBD2 (7 bases each). Germline V lookup: CDR1 SGHAT, CDR2 FQDESV (reference sequence). The ends were cut back, 4 bases at V and 8 bases at J, with 18 bases in the middle. The CDR3 contains 15 residues. CDR3 sequence reads: CASSSPSGGGDEQFF. The CDR3 region has the DNA TGTGCCAGCAGCTCCCCGTCAGGGGGGGGGGATGAGCAGTTCTTC.